The 6 T cell receptor beta chains in this list originate from one sample, sequenced in a study of T-cell reconstitution after alpha-beta-depleted transplantation in children. As it was prepared, the TCRbeta library received unique molecular identifiers. One entry per CDR3 protein, called by TCRdb with MiXCR from the PCR reads. The data hold about 200,000 distinct CDR3 sequences, with about 6% observed a single time. This sample comprised PBMCs, obtained before TCRalphabeta/CD19-depleted stem cell transplant. The receptors shown here come from a girl less than two years old with combined immunodeficiency, due to receive a stem cell transplant.

This clonotype was observed many times. This chain joins TRBV3-1 and TRBJ2-2; 7 nucleotides align to TRBD2. Germline CDR1 and CDR2: LGHDT and YNNKEL (reference sequence). Trimming removed 1 base from V and 4 bases from J; junction bases left unmatched: 9. The CDR3 is made up of 17 amino acids. The CDR3 DNA follows: TGTGCCAGCAGCCAAGTCGTACGGGGGGAGGGCACCGGGGAGCTGTTTTTT. The encoded protein is CASSQVVRGEGTGELFF.

This clonotype was observed at least ten times. This rearrangement joins TRBV27 to TRBJ2-1; 9 bases match TRBD2. CDR3 length: 17 residues. V gave up 4 bases and J gave up 5 bases; unmatched junction bases: 12. Germline V lookup: CDR1 MNHEY, CDR2 SMNVEV (reference sequence). CDR3 residues: CASSWEPLAGVDNEQFF. The CDR3, as DNA: TGTGCCAGCAGTTGGGAGCCCTTAGCGGGAGTAGACAATGAGCAGTTCTTC.

The rearrangement joins TRBV4-3 to TRBJ2-7; D is unresolved. This CDR3 spans 13 amino acids. V gave up 0 bases and J gave up 3 bases, with 6 bases separating them. Germline values: CDR1 LGHNA, CDR2 YSLEER. CDR3 bases: TGCGCCAGCAGCCAAGATCCCTTCTACGAGCAGTACTTC. This gives the protein CASSQDPFYEQYF.

This clonotype has at least ten counts. V usage is TRBV20-1 and J usage is TRBJ2-1, with 7 bases identical to TRBD1. Trimming cost V 6 bases and J 2 bases; bases outside gene matches: 10. Germline CDR1 reads DFQATT; CDR2 reads SNEGSKA (reference sequence). This CDR3 has 15 residues. The CDR3 sequence is CSAKYRGLTYNEQFF. Here the CDR3 DNA reads TGCAGTGCCAAATACAGGGGCCTAACCTACAATGAGCAGTTCTTC.

This clonotype came up many times. CDR3 sequence reads: CSVLDPRYTQYF. CDR3 nucleotides: TGCAGCGTTTTGGACCCCAGGTATACGCAGTATTTT. V is TRBV29-1 and J is TRBJ2-3; D gene ambiguous. Germline V gene sequence: CDR1 SQVTM, CDR2 ANQGSEA. V lost 5 bases and J 7 bases, leaving 13 bases between the germline ends. CDR3 length: 12 amino acids.

This clonotype was detected ten times or more. The V and J genes are TRBV5-1 and TRBJ2-5; no clear D gene. CDR1 SGHRS and CDR2 YFSETQ come from the germline V gene. V dropped 2 bases and J dropped 2 bases, with 13 bases sitting between them. The CDR3 totals 15 residues. As DNA, the CDR3 is TGCGCCAGCAGCTTAGACCTAGTATGGCAAGAGACCCAGTACTTC. Protein sequence: CASSLDLVWQETQYF.